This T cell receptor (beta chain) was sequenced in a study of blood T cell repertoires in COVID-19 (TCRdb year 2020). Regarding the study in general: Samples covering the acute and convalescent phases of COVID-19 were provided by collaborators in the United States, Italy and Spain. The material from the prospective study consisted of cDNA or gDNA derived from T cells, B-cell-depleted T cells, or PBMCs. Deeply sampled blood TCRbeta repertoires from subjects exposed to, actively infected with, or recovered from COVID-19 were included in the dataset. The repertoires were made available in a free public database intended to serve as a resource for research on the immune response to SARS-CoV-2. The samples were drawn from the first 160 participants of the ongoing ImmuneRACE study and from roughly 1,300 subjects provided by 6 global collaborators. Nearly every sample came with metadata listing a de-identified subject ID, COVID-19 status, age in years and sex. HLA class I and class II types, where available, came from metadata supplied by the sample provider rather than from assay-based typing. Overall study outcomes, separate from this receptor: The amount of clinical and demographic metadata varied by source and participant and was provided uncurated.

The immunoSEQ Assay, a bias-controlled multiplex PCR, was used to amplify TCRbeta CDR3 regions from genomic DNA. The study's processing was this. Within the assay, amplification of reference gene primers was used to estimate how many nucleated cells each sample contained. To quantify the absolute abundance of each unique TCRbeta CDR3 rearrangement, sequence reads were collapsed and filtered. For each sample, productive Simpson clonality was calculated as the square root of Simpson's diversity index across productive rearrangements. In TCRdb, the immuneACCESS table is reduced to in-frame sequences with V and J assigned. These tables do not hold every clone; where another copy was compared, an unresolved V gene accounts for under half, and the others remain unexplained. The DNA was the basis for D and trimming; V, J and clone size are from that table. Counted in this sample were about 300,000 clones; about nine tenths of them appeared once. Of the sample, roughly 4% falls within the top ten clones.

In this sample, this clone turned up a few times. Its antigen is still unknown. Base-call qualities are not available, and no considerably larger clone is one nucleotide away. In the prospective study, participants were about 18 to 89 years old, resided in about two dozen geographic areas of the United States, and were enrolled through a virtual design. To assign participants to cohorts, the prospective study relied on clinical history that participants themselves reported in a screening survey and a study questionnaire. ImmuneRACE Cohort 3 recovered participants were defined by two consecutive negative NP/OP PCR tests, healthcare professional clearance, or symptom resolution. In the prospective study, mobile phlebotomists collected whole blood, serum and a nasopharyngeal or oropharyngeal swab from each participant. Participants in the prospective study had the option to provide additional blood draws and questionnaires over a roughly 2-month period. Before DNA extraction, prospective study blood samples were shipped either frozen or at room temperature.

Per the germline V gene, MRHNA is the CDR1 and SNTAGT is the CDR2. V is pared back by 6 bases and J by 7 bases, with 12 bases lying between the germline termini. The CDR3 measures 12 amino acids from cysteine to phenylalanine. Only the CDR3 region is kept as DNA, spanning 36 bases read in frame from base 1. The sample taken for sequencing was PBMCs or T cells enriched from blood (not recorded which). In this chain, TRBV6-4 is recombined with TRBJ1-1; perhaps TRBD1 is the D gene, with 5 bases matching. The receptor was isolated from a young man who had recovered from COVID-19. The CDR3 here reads CASRLGGGEAFF. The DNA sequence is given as TGTGCCAGCAGGCTCGGGGGTGGTGAAGCTTTCTTT.